These T cell receptor beta chains were read from a single sample in a study of vaccination and CD4 T cells after COVID-19. For these receptors, no antigen is known. A single record per CDR3 protein comes from TCRdb applying MiXCR to the PCR reads. The data contain around 19,000 distinct CDR3 sequences, about 52% of them singletons. The sequenced sample consisted of CD4+ T cells from blood, cultured in vitro. The receptors derive from a human donor who had recovered from COVID-19. CDR3s include the opening cysteine and the closing phenylalanine or tryptophan. The order of the fields is clone size, D gene, J gene, V gene, CDR3 DNA, CDR3 protein. D genes are given only for firm matches. A clone size is listed for some rows: how often the clone was seen (once, few, many), or a class if it is expanded.

abundance: -
d_gene: -
j_gene: TRBJ2-7
v_gene: TRBV11-2
CDR3nt: TGTGCCAGCAGCCGGGACCTGATCTACGAGCAGTACTTC
CDR3aa: CASSRDLIYEQYF

abundance: -
d_gene: -
j_gene: TRBJ2-1
v_gene: TRBV2
CDR3nt: TGTGCCAGCAGTGAGATTAGCTCCTACAATGAGCAGTTCTTC
CDR3aa: CASSEISSYNEQFF

abundance: -
d_gene: -
j_gene: TRBJ2-5
v_gene: TRBV20-1
CDR3nt: TGCAGTGCTAGAGGGCAGCAAGAGACCCAGTACTTC
CDR3aa: CSARGQQETQYF

abundance: -
d_gene: -
j_gene: TRBJ2-3
v_gene: TRBV4-3
CDR3nt: TGCGCCAGCAGCCAACGTGCTCACAGGGAAAGCACAGATACGCAGTATTTT
CDR3aa: CASSQRAHRESTDTQYF

abundance: -
d_gene: TRBD1
j_gene: TRBJ1-3
v_gene: TRBV30
CDR3nt: TGTGCTCGACGAGAGACAGGGAGAGGCACCATATATTTT
CDR3aa: CARRETGRGTIYF

abundance: -
d_gene: TRBD1
j_gene: TRBJ1-1
v_gene: TRBV12-3/TRBV12-4
CDR3nt: TGTGCCAGCAGACAACGGACAGGGGGAGGCACTGAAGCTTTCTTT
CDR3aa: CASRQRTGGGTEAFF

abundance: -
d_gene: -
j_gene: TRBJ2-5
v_gene: TRBV7-3
CDR3nt: TGTGCCAGCAGCTTAAGGGGACCACAAGAGACCCAGTACTTC
CDR3aa: CASSLRGPQETQYF

abundance: -
d_gene: TRBD1
j_gene: TRBJ2-2
v_gene: TRBV24-1
CDR3nt: TGTGCCACCAGTGATGTCCGGACAGGAGAAACCGGGGAGCTGTTTTTT
CDR3aa: CATSDVRTGETGELFF

abundance: few
d_gene: TRBD1
j_gene: TRBJ1-5
v_gene: TRBV6-2/TRBV6-3
CDR3nt: TGTGCCAGCAGGGAAGAGGACAGGGCCAATCAGCCCCAGCATTTT
CDR3aa: CASREEDRANQPQHF

abundance: -
d_gene: TRBD1
j_gene: TRBJ1-1
v_gene: TRBV30
CDR3nt: TGTGCCTGGAGTACAGGGGCCGTCACTGAAGCTTTCTTT
CDR3aa: CAWSTGAVTEAFF

abundance: -
d_gene: -
j_gene: TRBJ2-7
v_gene: TRBV12-1
CDR3nt: TGTGCCAGCAGCCCTACGGTCAGAGGACTGGCAGTCTACGAGCAGTACTTC
CDR3aa: CASSPTVRGLAVYEQYF

abundance: few
d_gene: -
j_gene: TRBJ1-5
v_gene: TRBV29-1
CDR3nt: TGCAGCGTCGCGGACGGGGTCCTCGGAAGGCAGCCCCAGCATTTT
CDR3aa: CSVADGVLGRQPQHF

abundance: -
d_gene: -
j_gene: TRBJ1-6
v_gene: TRBV5-1
CDR3nt: TGCGCCAGCAGCTTGGGATATAATTCACCCCTCCACTTT
CDR3aa: CASSLGYNSPLHF

abundance: few
d_gene: TRBD1
j_gene: TRBJ1-2
v_gene: TRBV20-1
CDR3nt: TGCAGTGCTAGAGAAACAGGGGGCTTCTATGGCTACACCTTC
CDR3aa: CSARETGGFYGYTF

abundance: few
d_gene: -
j_gene: TRBJ1-6
v_gene: TRBV2
CDR3nt: TGTGCCAGCAGCGGGACCCTTAATTCACCCCTCCACTTT
CDR3aa: CASSGTLNSPLHF

abundance: -
d_gene: -
j_gene: TRBJ1-2
v_gene: TRBV7-8
CDR3nt: TGTGCCAGCAGCGGAGCCCCTGTCCAGGGGCCTAGGGGCTACACCTTC
CDR3aa: CASSGAPVQGPRGYTF

abundance: few
d_gene: -
j_gene: TRBJ2-2
v_gene: TRBV20-1
CDR3nt: TGCAGTGCTAGATGGGCGGGGAACACCGGGGAGCTGTTTTTT
CDR3aa: CSARWAGNTGELFF

abundance: -
d_gene: -
j_gene: TRBJ1-2
v_gene: TRBV11-2
CDR3nt: TGTGCCAGCAGCTTAACTACGGACACCCAGCATGGCTACACCTTC
CDR3aa: CASSLTTDTQHGYTF

abundance: -
d_gene: -
j_gene: TRBJ1-4
v_gene: TRBV5-1
CDR3nt: TGCGCCAGCAGCTTGAGCTCTCTCCGGGAGTCCAATGAAAAACTGTTTTTT
CDR3aa: CASSLSSLRESNEKLFF

abundance: few
d_gene: TRBD1
j_gene: TRBJ1-1
v_gene: TRBV6-5
CDR3nt: TGTGCCAGCAGTTCTATAACGACAGGGGGCATTGAAGCTTTCTTT
CDR3aa: CASSSITTGGIEAFF

abundance: once
d_gene: -
j_gene: TRBJ2-1
v_gene: TRBV20-1
CDR3nt: TGCAGTGCTAGTAAGGCGCCCTCCTACAATGAGCAGTTCTTC
CDR3aa: CSASKAPSYNEQFF

abundance: -
d_gene: TRBD2
j_gene: TRBJ2-3
v_gene: TRBV10-3
CDR3nt: TGTGCCATCAGTGAATCCCCGCCGCGGGAGGCCACAGATACGCAGTATTTT
CDR3aa: CAISESPPREATDTQYF

abundance: -
d_gene: -
j_gene: TRBJ1-1
v_gene: TRBV7-2
CDR3nt: TGTGCCAGCAGCTTAGGAGGGGAGAACACTGAAGCTTTCTTT
CDR3aa: CASSLGGENTEAFF

abundance: few
d_gene: -
j_gene: TRBJ1-2
v_gene: TRBV7-8
CDR3nt: TGTGCCAGCAGCTTAGGCGTTCGGGACTATGGCTACACCTTC
CDR3aa: CASSLGVRDYGYTF

abundance: -
d_gene: TRBD1
j_gene: TRBJ2-5
v_gene: TRBV7-7
CDR3nt: TGTGCTAGCAGCTTAGACAGGGGGGGAGAGACCCAGTACTTC
CDR3aa: CASSLDRGGETQYF

abundance: -
d_gene: -
j_gene: TRBJ1-2
v_gene: TRBV19
CDR3nt: TGTGCCAGTGGTCTGGACCGGCAGGTGGGGGGGTCCTATGGCTACACCTTC
CDR3aa: CASGLDRQVGGSYGYTF

abundance: -
d_gene: -
j_gene: TRBJ2-7
v_gene: TRBV24-1
CDR3nt: TGTGCCACCAGTGATGAAGGACGCGTCGAGCAGTACTTC
CDR3aa: CATSDEGRVEQYF

abundance: -
d_gene: TRBD1
j_gene: TRBJ1-1
v_gene: TRBV6-2/TRBV6-3
CDR3nt: TGTGCCAGCAGTTACCCTAGGCTCGGGACAGGTGAGACTGAAGCTTTCTTT
CDR3aa: CASSYPRLGTGETEAFF

abundance: -
d_gene: TRBD1
j_gene: TRBJ1-6
v_gene: TRBV19
CDR3nt: TGTGCCAGTAGTATCGGGACAGCCGATAATTCACCCCTCCACTTT
CDR3aa: CASSIGTADNSPLHF

abundance: -
d_gene: -
j_gene: TRBJ2-3
v_gene: TRBV20-1
CDR3nt: TGCAGTGCTAGAGACAGACGGAGAAGCACAGATACGCAGTATTTT
CDR3aa: CSARDRRRSTDTQYF

abundance: -
d_gene: -
j_gene: TRBJ1-2
v_gene: TRBV28
CDR3nt: TGTGCCAGCACGACTGACAGCTTCTATGGCTACACCTTC
CDR3aa: CASTTDSFYGYTF

abundance: -
d_gene: TRBD2
j_gene: TRBJ2-2
v_gene: TRBV27
CDR3nt: TGTGCCAGCAGTTTTCTTAGGGCTAGCGGGGCCGGGGAGCTGTTTTTT
CDR3aa: CASSFLRASGAGELFF

abundance: few
d_gene: TRBD1
j_gene: TRBJ1-4
v_gene: TRBV7-9
CDR3nt: TGTGCCAGCAGCACGGGACAGCTGAAAAACCTGTTTTTT
CDR3aa: CASSTGQLKNLFF

abundance: few
d_gene: -
j_gene: TRBJ1-6
v_gene: TRBV7-9
CDR3nt: TGTGCCAGCACGAAAGATATCAATTCACCCCTCCACTTT
CDR3aa: CASTKDINSPLHF

abundance: few
d_gene: TRBD2
j_gene: TRBJ2-5
v_gene: TRBV7-2
CDR3nt: TGTGCCAGCAGCTTAGCGCCCCAAGCGGGGGCCCAGTACTTC
CDR3aa: CASSLAPQAGAQYF

abundance: -
d_gene: TRBD1
j_gene: TRBJ1-2
v_gene: TRBV6-1
CDR3nt: TGTGCCAGCAGAATTCGTACAGGGGGCGGGAACTATGGCTACACCTTC
CDR3aa: CASRIRTGGGNYGYTF

abundance: -
d_gene: TRBD1
j_gene: TRBJ2-1
v_gene: TRBV20-1
CDR3nt: TGCAGTGCTAGAGCGGACAGGGGGCCCAATGAGCAGTTCTTC
CDR3aa: CSARADRGPNEQFF

abundance: -
d_gene: -
j_gene: TRBJ2-1
v_gene: TRBV19
CDR3nt: TGTGCCAGTAGTATAACCGGACCCAATGAGCAGTTCTTC
CDR3aa: CASSITGPNEQFF

abundance: -
d_gene: -
j_gene: TRBJ1-2
v_gene: TRBV10-3
CDR3nt: TGTGCCATCAGTGGAGGGAACTATGGCTACACCTTC
CDR3aa: CAISGGNYGYTF

abundance: -
d_gene: -
j_gene: TRBJ1-2
v_gene: TRBV2
CDR3nt: TGTGCCAGCACTGTGACAGGTTCTAACTATGGCTACACCTTC
CDR3aa: CASTVTGSNYGYTF

abundance: -
d_gene: TRBD1
j_gene: TRBJ2-7
v_gene: TRBV2
CDR3nt: TGTGCCAGCGGTGGACAGGGGGATGTCACCCAATTC
CDR3aa: CASGGQGDVTQF

abundance: -
d_gene: -
j_gene: TRBJ1-3
v_gene: TRBV12-5
CDR3nt: TGTGCTAGTGGCCCGACTAGAGGGTATACTGCTGGAAACACCATATATTTT
CDR3aa: CASGPTRGYTAGNTIYF